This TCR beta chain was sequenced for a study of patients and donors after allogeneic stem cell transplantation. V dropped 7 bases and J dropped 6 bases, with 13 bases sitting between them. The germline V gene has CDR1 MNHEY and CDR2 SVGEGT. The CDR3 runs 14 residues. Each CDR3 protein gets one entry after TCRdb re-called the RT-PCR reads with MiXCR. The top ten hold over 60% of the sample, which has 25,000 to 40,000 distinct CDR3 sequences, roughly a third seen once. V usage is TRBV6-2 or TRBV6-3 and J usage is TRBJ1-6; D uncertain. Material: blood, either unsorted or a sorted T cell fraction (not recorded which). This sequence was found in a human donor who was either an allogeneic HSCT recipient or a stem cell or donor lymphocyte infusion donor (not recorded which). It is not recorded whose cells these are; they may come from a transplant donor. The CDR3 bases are TGTGCCAGCATCTACGAGCCTCGTAATTCACCCCTCCACTTT. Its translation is CASIYEPRNSPLHF.